What follows are 20 T cell receptor beta chains derived from one specimen sequenced in a study of beta chain features in type 1 diabetes (dated by TCRdb to about 2018). The library was generated by the immunoSEQ multiplex PCR assay. The High Capacity cDNA Reverse Transcription Kit was used to reverse transcribe all of the isolated RNA, meaning that expressed TCRB transcripts were what got sequenced. Entries here come from immuneACCESS through TCRdb and include only in-frame sequences with V and J called. Some clones fail to appear in such tables; in the studies checked, an unresolved V gene covers under half of the shortfall, and the cause of the remainder is unknown. The sample contains under 800,000 clones, around 15% of them found a single time. Clones ranked in the top ten supply about 0.087% of the sample. Sequencing input: naive CD4+ T cells from blood. This specimen's cell subset or site label, interpreted: true naive CD4+ T cells. These receptors all stem from a young man in good health.

The V gene is TRBV29-1, the J gene TRBJ2-5, with a weak D call TRBD1 (6 bases). The germline gives CDR1 SQVTM, CDR2 ANQGSEA. V was pared by 8 bases and J by 5 bases, with 24 bases between. The CDR3 length is 15 residues. The CDR3 protein is CSLPGVQGRGETQYF. The CDR3 bases are TGCAGCCTCCCTGGGGTTCAGGGGCGCGGGGAGACCCAGTACTTC.

This clone was seen a handful of times. The V and J genes are TRBV7-9 and TRBJ2-2; tentatively, D is TRBD1 (5 bases). The CDR3 has 17 amino acids. Germline V gene lookup returns CDR1 SEHNR and CDR2 FQNEAQ (reference sequence). V lost 4 bases, J lost 0 bases, and 15 bases lay in between. DNA for the CDR3: TGTGCCAGCAGCTATGGGGCCAGCTCTCCGAACACCGGGGAGCTGTTTTTT. This gives the protein CASSYGASSPNTGELFF.

V and J are TRBV6-5 and TRBJ2-1, with TRBD1 matching over 10 bases. V gave up 2 bases and J gave up 6 bases; unmatched junction bases: 4. This CDR3 is built from 15 residues. Germline V CDR1 and CDR2: MNHEY, SVGAGI. The CDR3 sequence: CASSYKGQGFNEQFF. For the CDR3, the DNA is TGTGCCAGCAGTTACAAGGGACAGGGGTTCAATGAGCAGTTCTTC.

This clone was seen more than once but under ten times. This chain links TRBV5-1 with TRBJ1-1, with D unclear. The CDR3 is made up of 17 amino acids. Germline CDR1 and CDR2: SGHRS and YFSETQ. Trimming took 0 bases from V and 0 from J, leaving 15 bases between them. CDR3 nucleotide sequence: TGCGCCAGCAGCTTGGGGGGAGGCCCCGGACTGAACACTGAAGCTTTCTTT. The encoded protein is CASSLGGGPGLNTEAFF.

This clone was seen a handful of times. The rearrangement links TRBV4-3 to TRBJ2-7, with a possible D match to TRBD1 (6 bases). CDR1 is LGHNA, CDR2 YSLEER, per germline. V dropped 0 bases and J dropped 0 bases, with 15 bases sitting between them. This CDR3 contains 17 residues. This CDR3 is CASSQESHRVSSYEQYF. CDR3 nucleotides: TGCGCCAGCAGCCAAGAAAGCCACAGGGTGAGCTCCTACGAGCAGTACTTC.

This rearrangement joins TRBV6-6 to TRBJ1-2; 12 bases map to TRBD1. CDR1 is MNHNY and CDR2 is SVGAGI in the germline V gene (reference sequence). The length of the CDR3 is 15 residues. Trimming took 3 bases from V and 4 from J; bases not matched to a gene: 3. This CDR3 reads CASSYGTGGGYGYTF. CDR3 bases: TGTGCCAGCAGTTATGGGACAGGGGGCGGCTATGGCTACACCTTC.

This clone was seen only a few times. Additional DNA sequences in this sample encode the identical CDR3. The rearrangement joins TRBV29-1 to TRBJ2-3; no clear D. V gave up 3 bases and J gave up 3 bases, with 7 bases separating them. This CDR3 region has 12 residues. In germline, CDR1 is SQVTM, CDR2 ANQGSEA. CDR3 DNA: TGCAGCGTTGAGGTGGGAACAGATACGCAGTATTTT. Residues: CSVEVGTDTQYF.

V is TRBV5-4 and J is TRBJ1-6, with a possible D match to TRBD1 (6 bases). The germline V and J ends were trimmed by 2 bases and 2 bases, with 8 bases remaining between them. The germline V gene has CDR1 SGHNT and CDR2 YYREEE (reference sequence). The CDR3 covers 15 residues. The CDR3 sequence: CASSFNRAYNSPLHF. The DNA of the CDR3 is TGTGCCAGCAGCTTCAACAGGGCCTATAATTCACCCCTCCACTTT.

V gene TRBV9 combines with J gene TRBJ1-6; 7 nucleotides match TRBD1. J gave up 0 bases and V 2 bases, and 8 bases lay outside the gene matches. Germline CDR1 reads SGDLS; CDR2 reads YYNGEE. CDR3 length equals 18 residues. CDR3 nucleotides: TGTGCCAGCAGCGTCGGCGACAGGGTTTTCTCCTATAATTCACCCCTCCACTTT. Translated: CASSVGDRVFSYNSPLHF.

The V and J genes are TRBV19 and TRBJ2-7; D is undetermined. The CDR3 length is 15 residues. Germline V gene lookup returns CDR1 LNHDA and CDR2 SQIVND (reference sequence). Trimming shortened V by 3 bases and J by 2 bases, and 14 bases separated the two germline ends. CDR3 nucleotides: TGTGCCAGTAGTATGGTGGCGGCAGGTCCCTACGAGCAGTACTTC. Translating it yields CASSMVAAGPYEQYF.

This clone was counted only a few times. The chain couples TRBV27 to TRBJ2-5, with 8 bases matching TRBD1. The junction had 5 bases not matched to a gene; V was cut back by 0 bases and J by 5 bases. CDR1 and CDR2 (germline): MNHEY, SMNVEV (reference sequence). The CDR3 has 15 residues. The CDR3 bases are TGTGCCAGCAGTTTATCCGGACAGGGCTGGGAGACCCAGTACTTC. Its translation is CASSLSGQGWETQYF.

This clone showed up just a few times. The J gene is TRBJ2-7, the V gene TRBV7-6, with TRBD2 matching over 7 bases. CDR3 length: 16 amino acids. The V segment lost 3 bases and the J segment 0 bases; nucleotides outside the gene matches: 8. Germline V lookup: CDR1 SGHVS, CDR2 FNYEAQ. CDR3 coding DNA: TGTGCCAGCAGCTTGGGTCGGGGGGTCAGCTCCTACGAGCAGTACTTC. This codes for CASSLGRGVSSYEQYF.

In this sample, this clone turned up a few times. The V gene is TRBV27, the J gene TRBJ2-2; D is perhaps TRBD2 (6 bases). There are 17 residues in the CDR3. V lost 8 bases and J 1 base, leaving 20 bases between the germline ends. Per the germline V gene, CDR1 is MNHEY and CDR2 is SMNVEV (reference sequence). In nucleotides, the CDR3 is TGTGCCAGCTCCCTTGGGAGGAGCGGCGTGAACACCGGGGAGCTGTTTTTT. Its protein is CASSLGRSGVNTGELFF.

The CDR3 here is CASSQDRGRFVYGVPNYGYTF. As DNA, the CDR3 is TGTGCCAGCAGCCAAGACAGGGGGCGCTTTGTCTATGGTGTACCAAACTATGGCTACACCTTC. The J gene is TRBJ1-2, the V gene TRBV4-2; 8 bases agree with TRBD1. The CDR3 contains 21 residues. Germline values: CDR1 LGHNA, CDR2 YNFKEQ. Unmatched junction bases numbered 20, after V lost 0 bases and J lost 2 bases.

The rearrangement joins TRBV7-2 to TRBJ1-1; D is possibly TRBD1 (6 bases). CDR1 SGHTA and CDR2 FQGNSA come from the germline V gene. The CDR3 contains 16 residues. Trimming cost V 1 base and J 0 bases, with 12 bases left between them. CDR3 in DNA: TGTGCCAGCAGCTTAGGTTCGACAGGATTGAACACTGAAGCTTTCTTT. The encoded protein is CASSLGSTGLNTEAFF. Looking up the rest from reference TRBV7-2 and TRBJ1-1 gives the full variable domain: GAGVSQSPSNKVTEKGKDVELRCDPISGHTALYWYRQSLGQGLEFLIYFQGNSAPDKSGLPSDRFSAERTGGSVSTLTIQRTQQEDSAVYLCASSLGSTGLNTEAFFGQGTRLTVV.

Only a few counts were recorded for this clone. J is TRBJ1-3 and V is TRBV4-3; 7 bases are a match to TRBD1. CDR3 length: 17 residues. Germline V gene data show CDR1 as LGHNA and CDR2 as YSLEER. The V gene end was trimmed by 1 base and the J gene end by 4 bases; junction bases not matched to a gene: 10. CDR3 sequence reads: CASSQGITGDVGNTIYF. The CDR3 coding sequence is TGCGCCAGCAGCCAAGGGATAACAGGGGACGTGGGAAACACCATATATTTT.

Only a few counts were recorded for this clone. The chain couples TRBV9 to TRBJ1-3, with D possibly matching TRBD1 (6 bases). Germline V gives CDR1 SGDLS, CDR2 YYNGEE. This CDR3 is built from 16 residues. The ends were cut back, 4 bases at V and 2 bases at J, with 16 bases in the middle. The CDR3 DNA reads TGTGCCAGCAGCCCCCAGGGGTTATACCCTGGAAACACCATATATTTT. It encodes CASSPQGLYPGNTIYF.

The rearrangement uses TRBV5-1 and TRBJ2-5, with D hard to call. This CDR3 has 13 residues. V gave up 2 bases and J gave up 2 bases, with 7 bases separating them. CDR1 is SGHRS and CDR2 is YFSETQ in the germline V gene. As DNA, the CDR3 is TGCGCCAGCAGCTTTAGGGCTCAAGAGACCCAGTACTTC. This sequence encodes CASSFRAQETQYF.

This clone has more than one count but fewer than ten. The J gene is TRBJ2-6, the V gene TRBV30; D is perhaps TRBD2 (5 bases). The germline V gene has CDR1 GTSNPN and CDR2 SVGIG (reference sequence). The CDR3 is 15 residues long. V lost 1 base and J 0 bases, leaving 7 bases between the germline ends. The CDR3 region has the DNA TGTGCCTGGAGTGCGGGGTTCTCTGGGGCCAACGTCCTGACTTTC. Its protein is CAWSAGFSGANVLTF.

The V gene is TRBV6-5, the J gene TRBJ2-7; D remains unclear. There are 14 residues in the CDR3. The V gene lost 0 bases and the J gene lost 3 bases, with 9 bases spanning the gap. Germline assignment: CDR1 MNHEY and CDR2 SVGAGI. CDR3 loop: CASSYSEVFYEQYF. CDR3 nucleotide sequence: TGTGCCAGCAGTTACTCAGAGGTTTTCTACGAGCAGTACTTC.